Each of the 26 T cell receptor beta chains below was sequenced from the same sample in a study of T cell changes during pregnancy in multiple sclerosis. Produced via immunoSEQ multiplex PCR; TCRdb's table is partial and in-frame only. The profile covers tens of thousands of clones, with around 92% appearing a single time and about 0.6% taken by the ten largest. The sequences come from CD4+ T cells from peripheral blood mononuclear cells, collected after pregnancy. Receptors were obtained from a female donor with multiple sclerosis, enrolled in a pregnancy study.

The sample holds one count of this clone. This rearrangement joins TRBV9 to TRBJ1-6, with TRBD1 matching over 7 bases. Unmatched junction bases numbered 3, after V lost 3 bases and J lost 0 bases. Germline CDR1 and CDR2: SGDLS and YYNGEE. The CDR3 consists of 16 residues. CDR3: CASSAQGSSYNSPLHF. DNA for the CDR3: TGTGCCAGCAGCGCACAGGGGAGCTCCTATAATTCACCCCTCCACTTT.

This clone was observed a single time. The gene calls are TRBV7-2 and TRBJ2-3, with 10 bases matching TRBD2. The CDR3 sequence is 16 residues long. The trim removed 5 bases at V and 0 bases at J, leaving 5 bases unmatched. Germline CDR1 reads SGHTA; CDR2 reads FQGNSA. The CDR3 DNA is TGTGCCAGCAGCCCCAGGACTAGCGGAAGCACAGATACGCAGTATTTT. It specifies CASSPRTSGSTDTQYF. The entire variable domain, with the rest obtained from reference TRBV7-2 and TRBJ2-3, is as follows: GAGVSQSPSNKVTEKGKDVELRCDPISGHTALYWYRQSLGQGLEFLIYFQGNSAPDKSGLPSDRFSAERTGGSVSTLTIQRTQQEDSAVYLCASSPRTSGSTDTQYFGPGTRLTVL.

This clone was detected only a few times. The chain has TRBV19 and TRBJ1-1, with 8 bases aligning to TRBD1. CDR3 length: 16 residues. The germline CDR1 and CDR2 sequences are LNHDA and SQIVND (reference sequence). The J segment lost 0 bases and the V segment lost 7 bases, leaving 10 bases of the junction unmatched. The DNA for the CDR3 is TGTGCCAGTACCGGAGGACAGGGTACAATGAACACTGAAGCTTTCTTT. It encodes CASTGGQGTMNTEAFF.

J is TRBJ1-2 and V is TRBV30, with 9 bases fitting TRBD1. Losses at the gene ends were 7 bases for V and 6 bases for J; bases not matched to a gene: 12. Germline loops: CDR1 GTSNPN, CDR2 SVGIG (reference sequence). The CDR3 extends over 14 amino acids. The CDR3: CALAGTGLENGYTF. DNA for the CDR3: TGTGCCTTGGCTGGGACAGGGTTAGAGAATGGCTACACCTTC.

The rearrangement joins TRBV9 to TRBJ1-2, with D possibly matching TRBD1 (5 bases). Germline loops: CDR1 SGDLS, CDR2 YYNGEE. The CDR3 totals 15 residues. V dropped 4 bases and J dropped 4 bases, with 17 bases sitting between them. Written as DNA, the CDR3 is TGTGCCAGCAGCCGAATCCCCCAGGGAACCTATGGCTACACCTTC. Its translation: CASSRIPQGTYGYTF.

The chain employs TRBV10-3 and TRBJ1-1; 7 bases are shared with TRBD1. The CDR3 totals 14 residues. Per germline, CDR1 ENHRY and CDR2 SYGVKD. With 10 bases clipped from V and 0 bases from J, the junction kept 8 bases outside the gene matches. CDR3 residues: CATDTGTVNTEAFF. As DNA, the CDR3 is TGTGCCACCGATACCGGGACAGTGAACACTGAAGCTTTCTTT.

The rearrangement uses TRBV2 and TRBJ1-6; no definite D call. CDR3 size: 13 residues. V lost 7 bases, J lost 7 bases, and 11 bases lay in between. CDR1 is SNHLY and CDR2 is FYNNEI in the germline V gene. The CDR3 sequence: CASNQSGNSPLHF. CDR3 bases: TGTGCCAGCAACCAGTCAGGAAATTCACCCCTCCACTTT.

This chain links TRBV30 with TRBJ1-6, with D perhaps TRBD1 (5 bases). There are 13 residues in the CDR3. V was trimmed by 7 bases and J by 7 bases, leaving 14 bases between them. Germline-derived CDR1 and CDR2 are GTSNPN and SVGIG (reference sequence). The DNA for the CDR3 is TGTGCCTTCTCTGGGGCAGGAAATTCACCCCTCCACTTT. Translated: CAFSGAGNSPLHF. Using reference TRBV30 and TRBJ1-6 for the parts outside the CDR3, the full variable domain is SQTIHQWPATLVQPVGSPLSLECTVEGTSNPNLYWYRQAAGRGLQLLFYSVGIGQISSEVPQNLSASRPQDRQFILSSKKLLLSDSGFYLCAFSGAGNSPLHFGNGTRLTVT.

The chain's CDR3 is CASSLERGGQGLEQYF. CDR3 coding DNA: TGTGCCAGCAGCTTAGAACGAGGAGGACAGGGACTCGAGCAGTACTTC. This chain connects TRBV11-2 to TRBJ2-7, with TRBD1 identical over 8 bases. CDR1 is SGHAT and CDR2 is FQNNGV in the germline V gene. J lost 6 bases, V lost 0 bases, and 10 bases had no gene match. The CDR3 covers 16 residues.

The rearrangement joins TRBV27 to TRBJ2-7, with 12 bases that match TRBD2. J was trimmed by 2 bases and V by 6 bases; bases with no gene match: 5. This CDR3 has 15 residues. The germline gives CDR1 MNHEY, CDR2 SMNVEV (reference sequence). The CDR3 DNA sequence: TGTGCCAGCAGCACGACTAGCGGGGGAACCTACGAGCAGTACTTC. Translated: CASSTTSGGTYEQYF.

The chain has TRBV15 and TRBJ2-3; D ambiguous. Trimming left V 5 bases short and J 5 bases short, with 11 bases between. The CDR3 is made up of 13 amino acids. Germline assignment: CDR1 LNHNV and CDR2 YYDKDF (reference sequence). DNA for the CDR3: TGTGCCACCAGCTTCAAGAGGAGAGATACGCAGTATTTT. Amino acids: CATSFKRRDTQYF.

The chain is built from TRBV7-3 and TRBJ1-2; perhaps TRBD1 as D (6 bases). Between the trimmed V and J ends, which lost 3 bases and 10 bases, there was a span of 15 bases. The CDR3 spans 13 residues. The germline V gene has CDR1 SGHTA and CDR2 FQGTGA. CDR3 in DNA: TGTGCCAGCAGCTTGCAGGCAGGGGAGTTCTACACCTTC. Translating it yields CASSLQAGEFYTF.

The V and J genes are TRBV5-5 and TRBJ1-5; D ambiguous. This CDR3 region has 16 residues. V lost 4 bases, J lost 3 bases, and 17 bases lay in between. CDR1 and CDR2 (germline): SGHKS, YYEKEE (reference sequence). CDR3 sequence reads: CASSPRPARDNQPQHF. CDR3 bases: TGTGCCAGCAGCCCGAGGCCGGCACGGGACAATCAGCCCCAGCATTTT.

This chain connects TRBV7-6 to TRBJ1-1; 12 nucleotides align to TRBD1. Germline assignment: CDR1 SGHVS and CDR2 FNYEAQ. This CDR3 has 16 amino acids. The V gene end was trimmed by 3 bases and the J gene end by 4 bases; junction bases not matched to a gene: 6. The CDR3 region has the DNA TGTGCCAGCAGCTTGGGACAGGGGGCTACGGGCACTGAAGCTTTCTTT. It yields the protein CASSLGQGATGTEAFF. The variable domain in full, completed from reference TRBV7-6 and TRBJ1-1, reads GAGVSQSPRYKVTKRGQDVALRCDPISGHVSLYWYRQALGQGPEFLTYFNYEAQQDKSGLPNDRFSAERPEGSISTLTIQRTEQRDSAMYRCASSLGQGATGTEAFFGQGTRLTVV.

V is TRBV10-3 and J is TRBJ2-7, with D possibly TRBD1 on 5 matching bases. The V end was cut by 11 bases, the J end by 3 bases, with 20 bases between. Germline lookup yields CDR1 ENHRY and CDR2 SYGVKD. The CDR3 contains 14 residues. The CDR3 region is CAVHPTGGVYEQYF. The CDR3 DNA reads as TGTGCCGTCCACCCTACAGGTGGGGTCTACGAGCAGTACTTC.

The chain links TRBV5-4 to TRBJ2-4, with 9 nucleotides matching TRBD1. Germline V gene data show CDR1 as SGHNT and CDR2 as YYREEE (reference sequence). CDR3 length equals 18 residues. The J segment lost 0 bases and the V segment lost 0 bases, leaving 7 bases of the junction unmatched. DNA for the CDR3: TGTGCCAGCAGCTTGGGTGGGACAGGGCCAAGAGCCAAAAACATTCAGTACTTC. Amino acids: CASSLGGTGPRAKNIQYF.

The gene calls are TRBV19 and TRBJ1-3, with 7 bases lining up with TRBD1. The CDR3 length is 13 residues. Germline-derived CDR1 and CDR2 are LNHDA and SQIVND (reference sequence). V was clipped by 2 bases and J by 9 bases; unmatched bases: 4. Here the CDR3 DNA reads TGTGCCAGTAGTATACAGGGGGAAAGCACCATATATTTT. This gives the protein CASSIQGESTIYF.

The V gene is TRBV7-2, the J gene TRBJ2-5; D is ambiguous. Germline V gene sequence: CDR1 SGHTA, CDR2 FQGNSA. The length of the CDR3 is 16 residues. V was clipped by 4 bases and J by 5 bases, with 20 bases between them. DNA of the CDR3: TGTGCCAGCAGCTCACAATCGACGCGGATAGAGGAGACCCAGTACTTC. Translated, it gives CASSSQSTRIEETQYF.

The chain combines TRBV7-2 with TRBJ1-2; D gene unclear. In germline, CDR1 is SGHTA, CDR2 FQGNSA. The CDR3 contains 12 residues. The V gene lost 5 bases and the J gene lost 4 bases, with 8 bases spanning the gap. The CDR3 protein is CASSEYSYGYTF. CDR3 coding DNA: TGTGCCAGCAGCGAGTACAGCTATGGCTACACCTTC.

The gene calls are TRBV9 and TRBJ2-7; weak D call: TRBD2 (6 bases). V was cut by 0 bases and J by 6 bases, with 16 bases left in between. CDR1 and CDR2 from the germline V gene are SGDLS and YYNGEE. The CDR3 totals 15 residues. DNA of the CDR3: TGTGCCAGCAGCGTAGTATCCGGGACTGGGGCCGAGCAGTACTTC. Its translation: CASSVVSGTGAEQYF. Supplemented by reference TRBV9 and TRBJ2-7, the full variable domain reads DSGVTQTPKHLITATGQRVTLRCSPRSGDLSVYWYQQSLDQGLQFLIQYYNGEERAKGNILERFSAQQFPDLHSELNLSSLELGDSALYFCASSVVSGTGAEQYFGPGTRLTVT.

This chain links TRBV14 with TRBJ1-2, with D tentatively TRBD1 (6 bases). The CDR3 loop spans 14 amino acids. V was trimmed by 0 bases and J by 12 bases, leaving 17 bases between them. Germline V CDR1 and CDR2: SGHDN, FVKESK. The CDR3 nucleotides are TGTGCCAGCAGCCAAGACCTCCTACAGGGTAATAACACCTTC. Amino acid sequence: CASSQDLLQGNNTF.

The V gene is TRBV7-9, the J gene TRBJ1-2; D perhaps matches TRBD1 (6 bases). Trimming took off 4 bases at V and 6 bases at J, with 15 bases between the two ends. Looked up from germline, CDR1 is SEHNR and CDR2 is FQNEAQ (reference sequence). The CDR3 is 14 residues long. This CDR3 reads CASSSTGTPNGYTF. CDR3 nucleotides: TGTGCCAGCAGCTCGACCGGGACACCCAATGGCTACACCTTC.

V and J are TRBV10-3 and TRBJ1-2; no firm D call. Trimming shortened V by 8 bases and J by 0 bases, and 19 bases separated the two germline ends. This CDR3 has 16 amino acids. Per the germline V gene, CDR1 is ENHRY and CDR2 is SYGVKD. DNA for the CDR3: TGTGCCATCGGATCCCAGACACCCCAAGCTAACTATGGCTACACCTTC. Its protein product is CAIGSQTPQANYGYTF.

The J gene is TRBJ1-2, the V gene TRBV7-3; D not certain. The length of the CDR3 is 13 residues. The V gene's germline CDR1 is SGHTA and CDR2 FQGTGA. V gave up 3 bases and J gave up 5 bases, with 10 bases separating them. Here the CDR3 reads CASSLAGLYGYTF. The CDR3, as DNA: TGTGCCAGCAGCTTGGCGGGTCTTTATGGCTACACCTTC.

This clone has more than one count but fewer than ten. This chain connects TRBV13 to TRBJ1-2, with D tentatively TRBD1 (6 bases). CDR1 and CDR2 (germline): PRHDT, FYEKMQ (reference sequence). The V end lost 5 bases, the J end lost 3 bases, and 13 bases lay between the germline ends. The CDR3 has 14 amino acids. The CDR3 loop is CASSIRGIDYGYTF. The CDR3 DNA follows: TGTGCCAGCAGCATTAGGGGGATCGACTATGGCTACACCTTC.

This clone was counted once. The chain uses TRBV20-1 and TRBJ1-1; 8 positions match TRBD1. In germline, CDR1 is DFQATT, CDR2 SNEGSKA (reference sequence). V shed 5 bases and J 5 bases; nucleotides not matched to a gene: 1. The CDR3 runs 11 residues. In nucleotides, the CDR3 is TGCAGTGCTCGACAGGGGACTGAAGCTTTCTTT. Translation gives CSARQGTEAFF.